These 20 T cell receptor beta chains came from one sample sequenced in a study of a mutant IDH1 vaccine in newly diagnosed glioma. The antigens these receptors bind are not known. This table comes from immunoSEQ multiplex PCR, and its TCRdb copy is limited to in-frame clones, with some not included. The sample lists under 50,000 clones, around 90% occurring once. Noted time point: week 35, safety follow-up. The investigators gave 300 ug of mutant IDH1 20-mer peptide in each vaccine dose, together with topical imiquimod. The sample here was PBMCs, taken from a glioma patient whose treatment included an IDH1 peptide vaccine. The receptors were gathered from a woman in her forties with glioma.

The chain joins TRBV20-1 to TRBJ1-2, with D unclear. Germline CDR1 is DFQATT and CDR2 is SNEGSKA (reference sequence). Trimming pared 7 bases from V and 3 bases from J, leaving 9 bases between. There are 11 residues in the CDR3. DNA of the CDR3: TGCAGTGTCGGCCCCGACTATGGCTACACCTTC. It yields the protein CSVGPDYGYTF.

The chain carries TRBV29-1 and TRBJ2-5; 7 bases line up with TRBD1. Per germline, CDR1 SQVTM and CDR2 ANQGSEA. There are 12 residues in the CDR3. V was pared by 3 bases and J by 4 bases, with 2 bases of the junction left unmatched. DNA of the CDR3: TGCAGCGTTGAGCACAGGGGAGAGACCCAGTACTTC. Its translation is CSVEHRGETQYF.

The V gene is TRBV5-1, the J gene TRBJ1-2, with D uncertain. The V gene's germline CDR1 is SGHRS and CDR2 YFSETQ. Trimming cost V 0 bases and J 4 bases, with 10 bases left between them. The CDR3 loop spans 14 amino acids. The CDR3: CASSLATRSYGYTF. CDR3 bases: TGCGCCAGCAGCTTGGCGACCCGGTCCTATGGCTACACCTTC. Variable domain in full (rest from reference TRBV5-1 and TRBJ1-2): KAGVTQTPRYLIKTRGQQVTLSCSPISGHRSVSWYQQTPGQGLQFLFEYFSETQRNKGNFPGRFSGRQFSNSRSEMNVSTLELGDSALYLCASSLATRSYGYTFGSGTRLTVV.

The chain couples TRBV16 to TRBJ1-4; D remains ambiguous. The V gene lost 0 bases and the J gene lost 8 bases, with 13 bases spanning the gap. The germline V gene has CDR1 KGHSY and CDR2 FQNENV. The CDR3 extends over 15 amino acids. CDR3: CASSQSGLTGEKLFF. The CDR3 bases are TGTGCCAGCAGCCAATCTGGGCTAACCGGGGAAAAACTGTTTTTT.

CDR3 sequence (DNA): TGCGCCAGCAGCCCCCAGGGGGGCCACACCGGGGAGCTGTTTTTT. Amino acids: CASSPQGGHTGELFF. The chain employs TRBV5-1 and TRBJ2-2, with a tentative D call TRBD1 (7 bases). Trimming took 4 bases from V and 3 from J, leaving 13 bases between them. CDR1 SGHRS and CDR2 YFSETQ come from the germline V gene. CDR3 length: 15 amino acids. The full variable domain, in which reference TRBV5-1 and TRBJ2-2 provide the parts outside the CDR3, is KAGVTQTPRYLIKTRGQQVTLSCSPISGHRSVSWYQQTPGQGLQFLFEYFSETQRNKGNFPGRFSGRQFSNSRSEMNVSTLELGDSALYLCASSPQGGHTGELFFGEGSRLTVL.

V gene TRBV5-6 combines with J gene TRBJ2-1, with 13 bases aligning to TRBD2. V dropped 3 bases and J dropped 0; count of bases not matched to a gene: 3. The germline CDR1 and CDR2 sequences are SGHDT and YYEEEE. The CDR3 is 17 amino acids. The CDR3 nucleotides are TGTGCCAGCAGCTGGGGACTAGCGGGGCCCTCCTACAATGAGCAGTTCTTC. Protein: CASSWGLAGPSYNEQFF.

This chain links TRBV18 with TRBJ2-5, with D possibly matching TRBD2 (5 bases). Germline V gene data show CDR1 as KGHSH and CDR2 as LQKENI. Deletions cut 3 bases from V and 1 base from J, with 9 bases between. This CDR3 region has 14 residues. The DNA of the CDR3 is TGTGCCAGCTCACCGAACCGGGGCCAAGAGACCCAGTACTTC. This gives the protein CASSPNRGQETQYF.

This sequence joins TRBV5-1 and TRBJ2-7, with D perhaps TRBD1 (5 bases). Between the trimmed V and J ends, which lost 1 base and 5 bases, there was a span of 16 bases. Looked up from germline, CDR1 is SGHRS and CDR2 is YFSETQ. The CDR3 is 15 amino acids. CDR3 amino acids: CASSLSGLGQDEQYF. The CDR3 DNA follows: TGCGCCAGCAGCTTGTCAGGGTTGGGGCAAGACGAGCAGTACTTC.

The chain has TRBV28 and TRBJ1-2; D ambiguous. Germline lookup yields CDR1 MDHEN and CDR2 SYDVKM. The CDR3 is 12 amino acids. Trimming removed 2 bases at V and 5 bases at J, with 6 bases between. This CDR3 reads CASSLREYGYTF. The CDR3 coding sequence is TGTGCCAGCAGTTTAAGAGAGTATGGCTACACCTTC.

The chain is built from TRBV7-9 and TRBJ1-1; D remains unclear. Germline V gene sequence: CDR1 SEHNR, CDR2 FQNEAQ (reference sequence). The CDR3 contains 11 residues. Trimming pared 4 bases from V and 6 bases from J, leaving 6 bases between. The CDR3 reads CASSSVAEAFF. The CDR3 DNA follows: TGTGCCAGCAGCTCGGTGGCTGAAGCTTTCTTT.

This clone was seen a single time. The chain links TRBV19 to TRBJ2-2; D gene unclear. V lost 3 bases and J 2 bases, leaving 13 bases between the germline ends. The CDR3 is 16 residues long. Germline V CDR1 and CDR2: LNHDA, SQIVND (reference sequence). The CDR3 DNA follows: TGTGCCAGTAGTATTGGCCAGAACTCTAACACCGGGGAGCTGTTTTTT. It codes for CASSIGQNSNTGELFF.

The chain combines TRBV5-6 with TRBJ1-2; a weak D match, TRBD1 (6 bases). The V and J ends lost 2 bases and 3 bases respectively, with 11 bases between them. This CDR3 comprises 14 residues. Germline V gene data show CDR1 as SGHDT and CDR2 as YYEEEE. Here the CDR3 reads CASSLRQDYYGYTF. The CDR3 region has the DNA TGTGCCAGCAGCTTACGACAGGATTACTATGGCTACACCTTC.

V is TRBV19 and J is TRBJ1-5; 9 bases are shared with TRBD1. V lost 8 bases, J lost 6 bases, and 17 bases stayed unmatched. The CDR3 spans 17 residues. Germline CDR1 reads LNHDA; CDR2 reads SQIVND (reference sequence). CDR3 amino acids: CASSGTGSFFGSQPQHF. The CDR3, as DNA: TGTGCCAGTTCCGGGACAGGGTCGTTTTTTGGTAGTCAGCCCCAGCATTTT.

This clone has only a few counts. The V gene is TRBV5-1, the J gene TRBJ1-4, with TRBD1 matching 9 bases. This CDR3 has 14 amino acids. Germline V gene lookup returns CDR1 SGHRS and CDR2 YFSETQ. Trimming removed 4 bases from V and 6 bases from J; junction bases left unmatched: 4. The CDR3 DNA sequence: TGCGCCAGCAGCGGGGACAGGGAGGATGAAAAACTGTTTTTT. Translating it yields CASSGDREDEKLFF.

The chain joins TRBV14 to TRBJ1-6; TRBD1 matches 8 bases. CDR1 is SGHDN, CDR2 FVKESK, per germline. V shed 1 base, J shed 7 bases, and the junction held 3 bases outside the gene matches. CDR3 length: 15 residues. CDR3 bases: TGTGCCAGCAGCCAAGGTCAGGGGGCGAATTCACCCCTCCACTTT. Translated: CASSQGQGANSPLHF.

This clone has only a few counts. The V call is TRBV2, the J call TRBJ1-1; unclear D gene. Deletions cut 6 bases from V and 1 base from J, with 6 bases between. The CDR3 spans 12 residues. Germline loops: CDR1 SNHLY, CDR2 FYNNEI. The CDR3 DNA follows: TGTGCCAGCAGGGGATGGAACACTGAAGCTTTCTTT. Translating gives CASRGWNTEAFF.

The V gene is TRBV6-5, the J gene TRBJ2-1; 8 bases are a match to TRBD2. Germline lookup yields CDR1 MNHEY and CDR2 SVGAGI. The trim removed 2 bases at V and 2 bases at J, leaving 2 bases unmatched. This CDR3 has 15 amino acids. CDR3 DNA sequence: TGTGCCAGCAGTTACGCGCGGGGGGCCTACAATGAGCAGTTCTTC. Protein sequence: CASSYARGAYNEQFF.

J is TRBJ1-4 and V is TRBV18; 9 bases are shared with TRBD1. The CDR3 consists of 14 residues. Losses at the gene ends were 2 bases for V and 5 bases for J; bases not matched to a gene: 0. Germline CDR1 KGHSH, CDR2 LQKENI. CDR3 nucleotide sequence: TGTGCCAGCTCACCAGGGACAGGGAATGAAAAACTGTTTTTT. Residues: CASSPGTGNEKLFF.

This sequence joins TRBV10-3 and TRBJ1-1; D unresolved. Trimming pared 0 bases from V and 8 bases from J, leaving 7 bases between. CDR1 and CDR2 (germline): ENHRY, SYGVKD. The CDR3 sequence is 12 residues long. The CDR3: CAISESYSEAFF. The CDR3 coding sequence is TGTGCCATCAGTGAGTCCTACTCAGAAGCTTTCTTT.

The chain joins TRBV5-4 to TRBJ2-2, with a tentative D call TRBD1 (5 bases). There are 13 residues in the CDR3. The V gene lost 4 bases and the J gene lost 3 bases, with 7 bases spanning the gap. Germline lookup yields CDR1 SGHNT and CDR2 YYREEE (reference sequence). The CDR3 protein is CASSQGYTGELFF. In nucleotides, the CDR3 is TGTGCCAGCAGCCAGGGATACACCGGGGAGCTGTTTTTT.